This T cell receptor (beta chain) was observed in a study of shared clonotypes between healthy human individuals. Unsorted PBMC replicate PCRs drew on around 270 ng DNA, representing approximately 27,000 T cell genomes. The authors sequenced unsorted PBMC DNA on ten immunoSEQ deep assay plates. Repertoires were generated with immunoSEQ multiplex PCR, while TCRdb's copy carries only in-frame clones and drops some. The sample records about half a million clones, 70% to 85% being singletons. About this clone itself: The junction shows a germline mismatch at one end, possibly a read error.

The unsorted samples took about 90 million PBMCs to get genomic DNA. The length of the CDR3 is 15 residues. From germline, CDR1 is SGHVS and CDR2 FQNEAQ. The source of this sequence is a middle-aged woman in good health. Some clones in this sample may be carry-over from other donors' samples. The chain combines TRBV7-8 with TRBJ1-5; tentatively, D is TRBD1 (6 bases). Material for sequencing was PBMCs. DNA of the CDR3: TGTGCCAGCAGCGGTGGGACAAGGCAAAATCGGCCCCAGCATTTT. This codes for CASSGGTRQNRPQHF.